Listed here are 2 T cell receptor beta chains from one sample, sequenced in a study of T cells after posttransplantation cyclophosphamide. Assay: immunoSEQ multiplex PCR; the TCRdb copy retains only in-frame clones and omits some. The data show more than 40,000 clones, with none appearing a single time. Sequenced: PBMCs. Every receptor here comes from a man aged 40-50 years in good health, CMV-negative, and a related stem cell transplant donor.

There are many counts of this clone. The rearrangement joins TRBV28 to TRBJ1-1; D is undetermined. V was trimmed by 0 bases and J by 6 bases, leaving 8 bases between them. Germline V lookup: CDR1 MDHEN, CDR2 SYDVKM. The CDR3 has 13 amino acids. The CDR3, as DNA: TGTGCCAGCAGTTTATGGCAGAGGGCTGAAGCTTTCTTT. Translated: CASSLWQRAEAFF.

The V call is TRBV27, the J call TRBJ2-5; a possible D gene is TRBD2 (6 bases). Trimming removed 5 bases from V and 3 bases from J, with 16 bases in between. Germline CDR1 MNHEY, CDR2 SMNVEV (reference sequence). The CDR3 is 15 residues long. The CDR3 region has the DNA TGTGCCAGCAGTATCCGTAGCGGCTTAAAAGAGACCCAGTACTTC. It yields the protein CASSIRSGLKETQYF.